This T cell receptor (beta chain) was captured in a study of response to subunit inactivated influenza vaccine (dated 2018 in TCRdb). In the study overall: To follow how T cells responded to a trivalent subunit inactivated influenza vaccine, the researchers relied on deep quantitative profiling of the T cell receptor repertoire. Results and caveats for the whole study, not just this receptor: The authors suggested that each seasonal influenza vaccination may recruit only a limited number of new T cells.

The germline V gene yields SQVTM for CDR1 and ANQGSEA for CDR2. Trimming takes 3 bases off V and 0 bases off J; junction bases not matched to a gene: 4. Spanning cysteine to phenylalanine, the CDR3 consists of 14 amino acids. The DNA shown is the 42-base CDR3, in frame from base 1. Libraries were made using RT-PCR. Sequencing was carried out with an Illumina HiSeq 2500. TCRdb redid the processing of the public reads, applying fastp at Q25 and MiXCR, and retained in-frame beta chains. Each CDR3 protein gets just one entry, which takes the most common genes and DNA from the rows behind it. The table for this sample lists roughly 780,000 distinct CDR3 sequences; approximately 18% of them were counted only once. The ten most abundant clones make up approximately 11% of the sample. At least ten counts were recorded for this clonotype. Its antigen has not been determined. Base-call qualities are not available, and no considerably larger clone is one nucleotide away.

This TCR came from a man aged 45 to 65 who received an inactivated influenza vaccine. Donor details come from another sample of the same person, matched by shared clones. Source: PBMCs from blood, taken more than 4 days after vaccination. This chain is built from TRBV29-1 and TRBJ1-1; TRBD1 fits 7 bases in the junction. The DNA sequence is given as TGCAGCGTTGACCCGACAGGGTTGAACACTGAAGCTTTCTTT. This codes for CSVDPTGLNTEAFF.